These 24 T cell receptor beta chains came from one sample sequenced in a study of T cells in narcolepsy. The protocol was immunoSEQ multiplex PCR, while the TCRdb copy is restricted to in-frame clones and leaves out a portion. Here the sample spans about 32,000 clones, roughly three quarters being singletons. Sample: CD45RA- memory CD4+ T cells from PBMCs. Source of these receptors: a human donor with narcolepsy.

The rearrangement joins TRBV5-5 to TRBJ1-4, with D perhaps matching TRBD1 (5 bases). The ends were cut back, 4 bases at V and 8 bases at J, with 15 bases in the middle. The V gene's germline CDR1 is SGHKS and CDR2 YYEKEE (reference sequence). CDR3 length: 14 residues. The CDR3 spells CASSRGHASEKLFF. The CDR3 DNA is TGTGCCAGCAGCCGGGGCCATGCAAGCGAAAAACTGTTTTTT.

J is TRBJ2-2 and V is TRBV28; D is unclear. The CDR3 length is 12 residues. CDR1 and CDR2 from the germline V gene are MDHEN and SYDVKM. V was clipped by 2 bases and J by 6 bases, with 4 bases between them. CDR3 DNA: TGTGCCAGCAGTTTAGTCTCCGGGGAGCTGTTTTTT. Translated, it gives CASSLVSGELFF. Full variable domain (remainder filled in from reference TRBV28 and TRBJ2-2): DVKVTQSSRYLVKRTGEKVFLECVQDMDHENMFWYRQDPGLGLRLIYFSYDVKMKEKGDIPEGYSVSREKKERFSLILESASTNQTSMYLCASSLVSGELFFGEGSRLTVL.

The chain recombines TRBV5-1 with TRBJ2-3; D not resolved. The CDR3 has 13 amino acids. The germline gives CDR1 SGHRS, CDR2 YFSETQ. Trimming took 5 bases from V and 1 from J, leaving 8 bases between them. The CDR3 sequence: CASSLPGTDTQYF. The DNA for the CDR3 is TGCGCCAGCAGTTTGCCAGGCACAGATACGCAGTATTTT.

This clone was recorded once. This chain joins TRBV4-2 and TRBJ2-7, with D possibly TRBD1 on 6 matching bases. The germline gives CDR1 LGHNA, CDR2 YNFKEQ. The V and J ends lost 0 bases and 3 bases respectively, with 15 bases between them. The length of the CDR3 is 16 residues. The CDR3 loop reads CASSQDVWGLGYEQYF. CDR3 coding DNA: TGTGCCAGCAGCCAAGATGTATGGGGGCTTGGCTACGAGCAGTACTTC.

The rearrangement uses TRBV4-1 and TRBJ1-3; D gene ambiguous. V gave up 1 base and J gave up 0 bases, with 7 bases separating them. The CDR3 length is 15 residues. Germline CDR1 and CDR2: MGHRA and YSYEKL. The CDR3 reads CASSQVIGSGNTIYF. Here the CDR3 DNA reads TGCGCCAGCAGCCAAGTCATCGGCTCTGGAAACACCATATATTTT.

The V and J genes are TRBV10-1 and TRBJ2-7, with 9 bases that match TRBD2. The ends lost 4 bases at V and 2 bases at J; junction bases unmatched: 3. Germline V gives CDR1 WNHNN, CDR2 SYGVQD (reference sequence). The CDR3 spans 14 residues. The CDR3 reads CASSALAGAYEQYF. The CDR3, as DNA: TGCGCCAGCAGTGCCTTAGCGGGAGCCTACGAGCAGTACTTC.

This sequence joins TRBV5-8 and TRBJ1-5; no clear D. Germline V gene sequence: CDR1 SGHTS, CDR2 YDEGEE. This CDR3 region has 13 residues. V was cut by 1 base and J by 7 bases, with 9 bases left in between. As DNA, the CDR3 is TGTGCCAGCAGCTTGAACAGTCAACAGCCCCAGCATTTT. Protein sequence: CASSLNSQQPQHF.

The CDR3 nucleotides read TGTGCCAGCAGCTCGGGGTTTCTAGAAGAGCAGTACTTC. Translation: CASSSGFLEEQYF. The V call is TRBV7-9, the J call TRBJ2-5, with D perhaps matching TRBD2 (5 bases). Germline CDR1 reads SEHNR; CDR2 reads FQNEAQ (reference sequence). CDR3 length: 13 residues. V lost 4 bases to trimming and J lost 11 bases, with 17 bases between them.

This clone was detected only once. In DNA form, the CDR3 reads TGTGCCAGCATCGCAGAACAGGGTAGTAATGGCTACACCTTC. It encodes CASIAEQGSNGYTF. The chain employs TRBV28 and TRBJ1-2; D possibly corresponds to TRBD1 (6 bases). V was trimmed by 7 bases and J by 6 bases, leaving 18 bases between them. The germline gives CDR1 MDHEN, CDR2 SYDVKM. The CDR3 is 14 amino acids.

The chain carries TRBV5-8 and TRBJ2-5; weak D call: TRBD1 (5 bases). This CDR3 has 17 amino acids. V lost 2 bases to trimming and J lost 2 bases, with 19 bases between them. Germline V gives CDR1 SGHTS, CDR2 YDEGEE. In DNA form, the CDR3 reads TGTGCCAGCAGCTTTTTAGTAAGGCCAGGGCAGCAAGAGACCCAGTACTTC. Amino acids: CASSFLVRPGQQETQYF.

The chain links TRBV25-1 to TRBJ2-5; 7 nucleotides align to TRBD1. V shed 3 bases and J 1 base; nucleotides not matched to a gene: 5. The CDR3 sequence is 15 residues long. Germline CDR1 and CDR2: MGHDK and SYGVNS. The CDR3 bases are TGTGCCAGCAGTGATCCGGGACAGATCCAAGAGACCCAGTACTTC. It codes for CASSDPGQIQETQYF.

The chain joins TRBV19 to TRBJ1-1, with D possibly being TRBD1 (6 bases). Between the trimmed V and J ends, which lost 7 bases and 0 bases, there was a span of 9 bases. This CDR3 is built from 13 residues. Germline lookup yields CDR1 LNHDA and CDR2 SQIVND (reference sequence). CDR3 coding DNA: TGTGCCAGTACCAGGGGCATGAACACTGAAGCTTTCTTT. Translating it yields CASTRGMNTEAFF.

The chain joins TRBV27 to TRBJ2-7; a possible D gene is TRBD2 (6 bases). This CDR3 has 14 residues. Germline V gives CDR1 MNHEY, CDR2 SMNVEV (reference sequence). Deletions cut 0 bases from V and 3 bases from J, with 9 bases between. The CDR3 DNA reads TGTGCCAGCAGTTTATCGGCGGGGCTCTACGAGCAGTACTTC. Translating it yields CASSLSAGLYEQYF.

CDR3 in DNA: TGTGCCAGCAGCTTACGGGGACTAGCTACGTACGAGCAGTACTTC. It specifies CASSLRGLATYEQYF. The J gene is TRBJ2-7, the V gene TRBV11-2; TRBD2 aligns across 9 bases. V lost 2 bases to trimming and J lost 4 bases; unmatched junction nucleotides: 6. Germline V gene lookup returns CDR1 SGHAT and CDR2 FQNNGV. The length of the CDR3 is 15 residues.

This rearrangement joins TRBV7-3 to TRBJ2-1, with 8 positions matching TRBD1. Germline-derived CDR1 and CDR2 are SGHTA and FQGTGA. Trimming took 5 bases from V and 11 from J; bases not matched to a gene: 5. This CDR3 comprises 12 residues. The CDR3 DNA is TGTGCCAGCAGCGACTCAGGGGGCAAGCAGTTCTTC. Its translation: CASSDSGGKQFF.

The genes are TRBV6-5 and TRBJ2-7; 11 nucleotides align to TRBD2. With V trimmed by 8 bases and J by 5 bases, 8 bases remained unmatched. CDR1 and CDR2 from the germline V gene are MNHEY and SVGAGI. The CDR3 has 14 amino acids. DNA of the CDR3: TGTGCCAGCGGGGTTAGCGGGAGGGTTCACGAGCAGTACTTC. This encodes CASGVSGRVHEQYF.

The gene calls are TRBV19 and TRBJ2-2; TRBD1 is a possible D gene (6 bases). Per the germline V gene, CDR1 is LNHDA and CDR2 is SQIVND (reference sequence). The germline V and J ends were trimmed by 7 bases and 2 bases, with 8 bases remaining between them. This CDR3 has 13 residues. Here the CDR3 DNA reads TGTGCCAGTAACAGGGCCAACACCGGGGAGCTGTTTTTT. Its protein is CASNRANTGELFF.

This clone was recorded once. The chain couples TRBV19 to TRBJ2-5; possibly TRBD2 for D (6 bases). This CDR3 region has 14 residues. Germline CDR1 is LNHDA and CDR2 is SQIVND (reference sequence). V lost 10 bases and J lost 6, with 21 bases in between. The CDR3, as DNA: TGTGCCACGACCGGACGGACTACAGTACAGACCCAGTACTTC. Its translation is CATTGRTTVQTQYF.

This clone showed up just a few times. The V call is TRBV5-8, the J call TRBJ1-3; tentatively, D is TRBD1 (5 bases). The CDR3 is 20 residues long. Germline lookup yields CDR1 SGHTS and CDR2 YDEGEE. Trimming pared 2 bases from V and 1 base from J, leaving 25 bases between. CDR3 amino acids: CASSLLFPLQGLTSGNTIYF. CDR3 nucleotide sequence: TGTGCCAGCAGCTTACTTTTTCCCCTCCAGGGATTAACATCTGGAAACACCATATATTTT. The complete variable domain, with remaining parts taken from reference TRBV5-8 and TRBJ1-3, reads EAGVTQSPTHLIKTRGQQATLRCSPISGHTSVYWYQQALGLGLQFLLWYDEGEERNRGNFPPRFSGRQFPNYSSELNVNALELEDSALYLCASSLLFPLQGLTSGNTIYFGEGSWLTVV.

The chain employs TRBV5-4 and TRBJ2-1, with TRBD1 identical over 7 bases. Germline V lookup: CDR1 SGHNT, CDR2 YYREEE (reference sequence). The CDR3 runs to 15 residues. V gave up 0 bases and J gave up 5 bases; unmatched junction bases: 5. The CDR3 DNA reads as TGTGCCAGCAGCTTGGAGGTGAGGGGGCACAATGAGCAGTTCTTC. As protein: CASSLEVRGHNEQFF.

This sequence joins TRBV28 and TRBJ1-6; 10 bases line up with TRBD1. The ends lost 8 bases at V and 9 bases at J; junction bases unmatched: 16. This CDR3 is 17 amino acids long. Germline values: CDR1 MDHEN, CDR2 SYDVKM. The CDR3: CASPRWDRGFRGSPLHF. The CDR3 nucleotides are TGTGCCAGCCCGAGATGGGACAGGGGATTTAGGGGTTCACCCCTCCACTTT.

In this sample, this clone turned up once. The chain employs TRBV9 and TRBJ2-1; 8 nucleotides line up with TRBD2. J was trimmed by 7 bases and V by 1 base; bases with no gene match: 13. The germline CDR1 and CDR2 sequences are SGDLS and YYNGEE. This CDR3 is built from 17 residues. CDR3 coding DNA: TGTGCCAGCAGCGTAACTGGTGCGGGAGGTGGGTGGAATGAGCAGTTCTTC. This encodes CASSVTGAGGGWNEQFF. The variable domain in full, completed from reference TRBV9 and TRBJ2-1, reads DSGVTQTPKHLITATGQRVTLRCSPRSGDLSVYWYQQSLDQGLQFLIQYYNGEERAKGNILERFSAQQFPDLHSELNLSSLELGDSALYFCASSVTGAGGGWNEQFFGPGTRLTVL.

This clone was counted once. The chain uses TRBV10-1 and TRBJ2-3; TRBD2 matches 8 bases. Per the germline V gene, CDR1 is WNHNN and CDR2 is SYGVQD (reference sequence). The ends lost 3 bases at V and 2 bases at J; junction bases unmatched: 4. The CDR3 spans 15 residues. In DNA, the CDR3 is TGCGCCAGCAGTGATCCAGCGGGGGTCACAGATACGCAGTATTTT. This encodes CASSDPAGVTDTQYF.

The chain links TRBV28 to TRBJ2-3, with 10 bases fitting TRBD1. The V segment lost 8 bases and the J segment 5 bases; nucleotides outside the gene matches: 13. This CDR3 has 16 amino acids. Germline V CDR1 and CDR2: MDHEN, SYDVKM. This chain's CDR3 is CASDRGQLHTGDTQYF. CDR3 nucleotide sequence: TGTGCCAGCGACAGGGGGCAGCTCCACACCGGAGATACGCAGTATTTT.